This T cell receptor (beta chain) was recorded in a study of shared clonotypes between healthy human individuals (TCRdb year 2020). For context, the study as a whole: A few men and two women, aged 18 to 49 years, made up the cohort. To increase sequencing depth and limit assay-specific biases, different laboratories used diverse techniques to prepare libraries and sequence TCR repertoires. Each donor's leukapheresis produced roughly between roughly 0.94 and 9.5 billion PBMCs. For each donor, CD4 naive and CD4 memory were each run on three plates, CD8 naive on two plates, and CD8 memory on one plate. The study deeply sequenced blood TCR repertoires of about 5 healthy adults to estimate repertoire size and the extent of clonotype sharing between individuals. What the study reported, not specific to this receptor: The small number of donors limited the genetic and exposure-history diversity represented. Larger estimated clonotype richness was generally found for naive subsets than for memory subsets. Rarefaction of sorted-subset datasets indicated incomplete sequencing despite the large sequencing depth. Clonotypes shared by all four sorted-subset donors showed higher generation probabilities than non-shared clonotypes. When several donors were compared, the shared fraction of clonotypes was about 5% for naive CD4, more than 3% for naive CD8, 2% to 2.5% for memory CD4, and 0.4% for memory CD8. Sampling was restricted to blood, and TCR repertoires in tissue are likely to differ from TCR repertoires in blood. Pairwise subsampling led to the expectation that sequencing depth would affect the degree of clonotype sharing among donors.

CDR1 and CDR2 are read off the germline V gene as SGHRS and YFSETQ. The CDR3 runs 15 amino acids, cysteine and phenylalanine included. The only DNA kept is the CDR3, 45 bases in frame from the first base. Trimming accounts for 3 bases at V and 4 bases at J, while the number of junction bases matched to no gene is 8. Using the deep immunoSEQ assay, multiplex PCR amplified TCR CDR3 regions from genomic DNA. Extracted genomic DNA from each cell subset was distributed evenly across all wells of several immunoSEQ 96-well plates, and each plate was treated as a replicate. For sorted subsets, each replicate PCR was loaded with roughly 200 ng genomic DNA, equivalent to about 30,000 T cell genomes. The purified libraries were quantified using a Qubit 3.0 fluorometer, sized with a Bioanalyzer 2100, and then quantified again using the KAPA Library Quantification kit. Every immunoSEQ 96-well plate was sequenced on a separate single-read 150-cycle Illumina NextSeq 550 flow cell. The paper's processing steps were these. The immunoSEQ output contained only junctional sequences without quality scores, so filtering could not match that applied to full-length reads. To assign V/J genes and CDR3, sequences were annotated against IMGT germline references using PyIR, a Python wrapper for IgBLAST v1.9. Any read was removed if the V/J assignment was weak (E-value above 1e-6), the CDR3 was missing, or the read contained stop codons, out-of-frame junctions, or ambiguous translated residues. V3J clonotypes were defined as sequences sharing an identical inferred V gene, J gene, and CDR3 amino acid sequence. The percentage overlap between two repertoires was calculated by dividing the number of shared unique clonotypes by the size of the smaller repertoire. Richness of each repertoire was evaluated using RTK rarefaction, the Chao1 estimator, and Recon v2.1 estimates of unobserved clonotypes. Generation probabilities were computed with OLGA for all TCRbeta clonotypes obtained by the gDNA method from four donors. Entries here come from immuneACCESS through TCRdb and include only in-frame sequences with V and J called. Some clones fail to appear in such tables; in the studies checked, an unresolved V gene covers under half of the shortfall, and the cause of the remainder is unknown. That table is the source of V, J and clone size, and D and trimming were worked out from the DNA. The sample table shows around 940,000 clones, and 76% are seen once. Nearly 1.5% of the sample goes to the ten largest clones.

A remark on this clone: Its recognized antigen is unknown. No base-level quality is on record; no much larger clone is a single base apart.

Healthy HIV-negative adults with no recently reported acute infections or vaccinations were included as donors. Only Caucasian adults living in Nashville, Tennessee, USA were represented among the donors. Magnetic negative selection was used to enrich CD4+ T cells, after which naive cells were positively selected on CD45RA and the negative fraction became the memory subset. Blood was collected by leukapheresis, and PBMCs were isolated by Ficoll-Histopaque density gradient centrifugation and then cryopreserved in liquid nitrogen vapor phase. Purity and quantity of every magnetically sorted T cell population were checked by analytical flow cytometry. Genomic DNA was isolated from each sorted fraction and quantified by UV absorbance on a Nanodrop 2000c.

The sequenced sample consisted of memory CD4+ T cells sorted from blood. The cell subset or site label corresponds to: CD45RA-negative fraction. The chain couples TRBV5-1 to TRBJ1-1, with 8 central nucleotides matching TRBD1. The clonotype originates from a man between 18 and 35 years old in good health. The DNA reads TGCGCCAGCAGCTCCCGACAGGGGTCACCCACTGAAGCTTTCTTT. This yields the protein CASSSRQGSPTEAFF.